This TCR beta chain was identified in a study of T cell repertoires in cytomegalovirus infection. This clonotype was seen just once. Its antigen is still unknown. Unmatched junction bases numbered 9, after V lost 3 bases and J lost 8 bases. CDR1 is SEHNR, CDR2 FQNEAQ, per germline (reference sequence). The CDR3 totals 15 residues. TCRdb recomputed calls from the reads with MiXCR, one row per CDR3 protein. The sample lists roughly 920,000 distinct CDR3 sequences, approximately 31% occurring once. Sequencing used cultured CD8+ T cells from PBMCs, obtained from culture after CMV antigen stimulation. This receptor was identified in a human donor in good health (CMV status not recorded). Some clones in this sample may be carry-over from other donors' samples. The chain combines TRBV7-9 with TRBJ1-4, with TRBD1 identical over 7 bases. The CDR3 here is CASSFTGEGNEKLFF. In DNA form, the CDR3 reads TGTGCCAGCAGCTTTACAGGGGAAGGGAACGAAAAACTGTTTTTT.